This T cell receptor beta chain was identified during a study of technical replicates of blood from several donors (TCRdb year 2017). Taken from the germline V gene, the CDR1 and CDR2 loops are SGHVS and FQNEAQ. V is reduced by 5 bases and J by 7 bases, leaving a spacing of 10 bases between them. The CDR3, cysteine through phenylalanine, is 12 amino acids long. CDR3 DNA only is kept here, 36 bases in frame from base 1. Preparation of the library involved the immunoSEQ multiplex PCR assay. Sourced from immuneACCESS, this table was stored by TCRdb with only in-frame sequences that have V and J called. A share of the clones is absent; for the studies checked, an unresolved V gene accounts for under half, and the remainder has no known explanation. The sample table contains under 95,000 clones; only one count was recorded for around 94% of them. The ten largest clones capture 0.2% to 0.3% of the sample.

Of note for this clone: Its recognized antigen is unknown. No base qualities exist here, and no much larger clone lies one base off it.

This chain joins TRBV7-8 to TRBJ2-3, and TRBD1 may be the D gene, going by 6 matching bases. The origin of this receptor is a human donor in good health. Source material: T cells isolated from PBMCs. The encoded CDR3 is CASSPQGNTQYF. The DNA sequence is TGTGCCAGCAGCCCACAGGGAAATACGCAGTATTTT.